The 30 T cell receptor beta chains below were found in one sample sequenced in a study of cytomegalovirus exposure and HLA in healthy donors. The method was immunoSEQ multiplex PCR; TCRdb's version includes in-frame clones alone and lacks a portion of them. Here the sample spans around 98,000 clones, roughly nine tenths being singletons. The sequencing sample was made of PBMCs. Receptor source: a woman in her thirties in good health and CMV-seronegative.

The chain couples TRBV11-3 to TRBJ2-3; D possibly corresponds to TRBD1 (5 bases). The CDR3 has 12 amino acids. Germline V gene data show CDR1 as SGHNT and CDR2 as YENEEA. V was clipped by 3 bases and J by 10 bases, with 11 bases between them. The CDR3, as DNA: TGTGCCAGCAGCTTGTCCAGCAGGGCGCAGTATTTT. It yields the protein CASSLSSRAQYF.

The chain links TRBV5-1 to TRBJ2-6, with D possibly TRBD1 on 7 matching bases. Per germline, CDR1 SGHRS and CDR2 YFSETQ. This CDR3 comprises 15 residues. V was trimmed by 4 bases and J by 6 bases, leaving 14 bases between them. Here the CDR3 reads CASSDQGGQANVLTF. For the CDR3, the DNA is TGCGCCAGCAGCGACCAGGGGGGCCAGGCCAACGTCCTGACTTTC.

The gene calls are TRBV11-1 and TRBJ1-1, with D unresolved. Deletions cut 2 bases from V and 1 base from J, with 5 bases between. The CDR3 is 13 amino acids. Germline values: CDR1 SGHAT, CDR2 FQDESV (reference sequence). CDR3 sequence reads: CASSLPGNTEAFF. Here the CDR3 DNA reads TGTGCCAGCAGCTTACCAGGGAACACTGAAGCTTTCTTT. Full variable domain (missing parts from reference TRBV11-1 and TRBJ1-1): EAEVAQSPRYKITEKSQAVAFWCDPISGHATLYWYRQILGQGPELLVQFQDESVVDDSQLPKDRFSAERLKGVDSTLKIQPAELGDSAMYLCASSLPGNTEAFFGQGTRLTVV.

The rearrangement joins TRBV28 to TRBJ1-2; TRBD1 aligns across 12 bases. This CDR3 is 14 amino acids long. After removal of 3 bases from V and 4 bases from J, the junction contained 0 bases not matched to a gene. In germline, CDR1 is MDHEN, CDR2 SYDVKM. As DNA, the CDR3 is TGTGCCAGCAGTTTGGGACAGGGGGCCTATGGCTACACCTTC. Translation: CASSLGQGAYGYTF.

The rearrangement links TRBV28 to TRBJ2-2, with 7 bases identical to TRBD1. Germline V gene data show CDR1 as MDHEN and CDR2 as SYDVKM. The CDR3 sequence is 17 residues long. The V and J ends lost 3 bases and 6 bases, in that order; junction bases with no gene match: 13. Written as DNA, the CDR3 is TGTGCCAGCAGTTTCTTATCAGGGGGTATGGGTGCCGGGGAGCTGTTTTTT. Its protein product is CASSFLSGGMGAGELFF.

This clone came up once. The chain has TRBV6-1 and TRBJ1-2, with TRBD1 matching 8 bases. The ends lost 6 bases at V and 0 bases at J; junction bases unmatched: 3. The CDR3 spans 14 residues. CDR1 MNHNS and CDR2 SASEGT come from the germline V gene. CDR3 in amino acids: CASRGDRSNYGYTF. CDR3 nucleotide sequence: TGTGCCAGCAGGGGGGACAGGTCTAACTATGGCTACACCTTC.

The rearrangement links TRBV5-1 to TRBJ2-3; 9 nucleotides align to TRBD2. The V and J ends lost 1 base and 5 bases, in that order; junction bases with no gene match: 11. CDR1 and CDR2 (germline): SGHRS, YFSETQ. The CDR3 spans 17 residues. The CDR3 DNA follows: TGCGCCAGCAGCTTGTACCGGGGCGGGGGGGCCGAAGATACGCAGTATTTT. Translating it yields CASSLYRGGGAEDTQYF.

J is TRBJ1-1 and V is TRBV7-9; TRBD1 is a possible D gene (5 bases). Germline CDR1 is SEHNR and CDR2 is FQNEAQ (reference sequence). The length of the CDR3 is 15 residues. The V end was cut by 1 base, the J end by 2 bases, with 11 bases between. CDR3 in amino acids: CASSLGDDRNTEAFF. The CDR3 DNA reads TGTGCCAGCAGCTTAGGCGATGACAGAAACACTGAAGCTTTCTTT.

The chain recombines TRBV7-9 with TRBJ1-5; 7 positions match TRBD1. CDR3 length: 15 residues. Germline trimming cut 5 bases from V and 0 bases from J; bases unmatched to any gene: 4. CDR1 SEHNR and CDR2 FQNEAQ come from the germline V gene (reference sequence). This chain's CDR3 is CASSRGTASNQPQHF. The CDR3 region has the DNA TGTGCCAGCAGCCGGGGGACAGCTAGCAATCAGCCCCAGCATTTT.

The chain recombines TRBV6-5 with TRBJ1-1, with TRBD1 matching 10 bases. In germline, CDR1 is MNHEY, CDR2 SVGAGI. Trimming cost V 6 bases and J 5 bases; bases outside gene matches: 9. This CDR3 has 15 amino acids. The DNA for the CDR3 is TGTGCCAGCAGCCCCCCCCCGGACAGGGGGACTGAAGCTTTCTTT. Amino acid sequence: CASSPPPDRGTEAFF.

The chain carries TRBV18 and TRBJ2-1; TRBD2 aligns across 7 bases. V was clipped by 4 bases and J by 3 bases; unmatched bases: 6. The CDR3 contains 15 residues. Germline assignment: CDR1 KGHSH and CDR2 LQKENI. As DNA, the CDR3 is TGTGCCAGCTCACTGGCGGGAGCGATCTACAATGAGCAGTTCTTC. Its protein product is CASSLAGAIYNEQFF.

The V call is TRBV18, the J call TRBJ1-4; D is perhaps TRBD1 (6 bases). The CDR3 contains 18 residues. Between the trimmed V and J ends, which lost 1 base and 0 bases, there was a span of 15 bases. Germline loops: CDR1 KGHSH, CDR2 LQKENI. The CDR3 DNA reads TGTGCCAGCTCACCACGGACAGAAAGCCAAGCAACTAATGAAAAACTGTTTTTT. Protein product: CASSPRTESQATNEKLFF. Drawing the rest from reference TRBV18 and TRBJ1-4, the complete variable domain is NAGVMQNPRHLVRRRGQEARLRCSPMKGHSHVYWYRQLPEEGLKFMVYLQKENIIDESGMPKERFSAEFPKEGPSILRIQQVVRGDSAAYFCASSPRTESQATNEKLFFGSGTQLSVL.

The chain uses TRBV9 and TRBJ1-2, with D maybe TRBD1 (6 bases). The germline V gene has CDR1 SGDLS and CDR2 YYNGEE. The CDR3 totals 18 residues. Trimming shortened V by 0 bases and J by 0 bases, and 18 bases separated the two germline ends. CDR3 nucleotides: TGTGCCAGCAGCGTAGGATCCAGGGGAATTATAGCTAACTATGGCTACACCTTC. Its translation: CASSVGSRGIIANYGYTF.

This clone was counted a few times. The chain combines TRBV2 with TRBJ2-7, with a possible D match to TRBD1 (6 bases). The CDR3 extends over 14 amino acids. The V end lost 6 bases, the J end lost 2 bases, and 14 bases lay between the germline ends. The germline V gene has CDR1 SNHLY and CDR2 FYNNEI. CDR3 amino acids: CASSENRDTYEQYF. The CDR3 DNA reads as TGTGCCAGCAGCGAAAACCGGGACACCTACGAGCAGTACTTC.

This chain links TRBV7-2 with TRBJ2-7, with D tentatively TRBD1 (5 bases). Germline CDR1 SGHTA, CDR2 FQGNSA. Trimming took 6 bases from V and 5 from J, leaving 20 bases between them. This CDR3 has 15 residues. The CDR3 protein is CASRPRAFDSHEQYF. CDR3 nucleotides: TGTGCCAGCAGGCCAAGGGCCTTCGACAGCCACGAGCAGTACTTC.

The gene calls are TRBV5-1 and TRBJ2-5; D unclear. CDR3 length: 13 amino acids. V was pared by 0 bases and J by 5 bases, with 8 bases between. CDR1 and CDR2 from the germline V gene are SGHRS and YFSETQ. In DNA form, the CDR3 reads TGCGCCAGCAGCTTGGACACGATCGAGACCCAGTACTTC. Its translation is CASSLDTIETQYF.

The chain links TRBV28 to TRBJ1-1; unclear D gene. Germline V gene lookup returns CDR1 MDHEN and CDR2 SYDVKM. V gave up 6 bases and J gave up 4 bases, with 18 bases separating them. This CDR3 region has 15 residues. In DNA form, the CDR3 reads TGTGCCAGCAGCGGTGACCTCCTAGCGGGCACTGAAGCTTTCTTT. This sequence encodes CASSGDLLAGTEAFF.

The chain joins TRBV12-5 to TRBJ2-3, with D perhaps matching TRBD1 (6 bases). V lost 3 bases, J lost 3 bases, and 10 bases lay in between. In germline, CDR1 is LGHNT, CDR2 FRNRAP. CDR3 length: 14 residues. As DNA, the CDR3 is TGTGCTAGTGGTTTAGGGGGTCCAACAGATACGCAGTATTTT. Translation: CASGLGGPTDTQYF.

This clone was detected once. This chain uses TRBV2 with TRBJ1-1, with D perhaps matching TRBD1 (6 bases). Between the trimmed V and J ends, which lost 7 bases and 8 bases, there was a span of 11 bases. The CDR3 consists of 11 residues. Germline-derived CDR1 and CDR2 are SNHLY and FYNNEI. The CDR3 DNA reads TGTGCCAGCATGAGGGGGACGGAAGCTTTCTTT. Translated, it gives CASMRGTEAFF.

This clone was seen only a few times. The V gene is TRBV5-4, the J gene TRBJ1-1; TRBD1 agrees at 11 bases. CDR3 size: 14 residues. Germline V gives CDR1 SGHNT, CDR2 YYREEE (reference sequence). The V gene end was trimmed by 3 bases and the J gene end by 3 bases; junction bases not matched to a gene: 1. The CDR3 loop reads CASSWGQGDTEAFF. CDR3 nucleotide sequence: TGTGCCAGCAGCTGGGGACAGGGGGACACTGAAGCTTTCTTT.

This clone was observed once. CDR3 DNA: TGTGCCAGCAGTATGACAGGGACCCTCTACGAGCAGTACTTC. Translating it yields CASSMTGTLYEQYF. The chain carries TRBV6-1 and TRBJ2-7; the match to TRBD1 covers 7 bases. This CDR3 region has 14 residues. Germline CDR1 and CDR2: MNHNS and SASEGT. With 5 bases clipped from V and 3 bases from J, the junction kept 7 bases outside the gene matches.

The CDR3, as DNA: TGTGCCAGCAGCGTAGAGGACAGAGGCACCGGGGAGCTGTTTTTT. The encoded protein is CASSVEDRGTGELFF. This chain connects TRBV9 to TRBJ2-2, with TRBD1 as a possible D gene (6 bases). The CDR3 totals 15 residues. Germline V gene data show CDR1 as SGDLS and CDR2 as YYNGEE. Between the trimmed V and J ends, which lost 0 bases and 4 bases, there was a span of 10 bases.

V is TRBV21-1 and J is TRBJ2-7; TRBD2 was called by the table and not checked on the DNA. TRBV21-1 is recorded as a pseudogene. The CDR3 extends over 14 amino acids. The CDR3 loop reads CASKRGGRAYEQYF. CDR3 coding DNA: TGTGCCTCGAAAAGGGGGGGAAGGGCCTACGAGCAGTACTTC.

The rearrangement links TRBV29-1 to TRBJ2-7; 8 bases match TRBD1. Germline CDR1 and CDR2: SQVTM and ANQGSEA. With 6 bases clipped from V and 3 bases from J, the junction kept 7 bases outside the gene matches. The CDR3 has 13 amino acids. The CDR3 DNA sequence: TGCAGCGTCGTGTACGGACAGGGCTACGAGCAGTACTTC. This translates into CSVVYGQGYEQYF.

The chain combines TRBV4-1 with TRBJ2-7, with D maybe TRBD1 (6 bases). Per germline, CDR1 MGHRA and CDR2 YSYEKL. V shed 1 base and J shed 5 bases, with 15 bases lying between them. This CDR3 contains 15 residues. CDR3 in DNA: TGCGCCAGCAGCCAAGCGGGACACAGTTTCCACGAGCAGTACTTC. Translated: CASSQAGHSFHEQYF.

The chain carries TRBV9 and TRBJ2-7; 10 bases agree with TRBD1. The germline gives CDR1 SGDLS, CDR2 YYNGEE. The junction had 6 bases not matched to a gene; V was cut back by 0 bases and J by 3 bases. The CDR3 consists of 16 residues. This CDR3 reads CASSVDTGQGIYEQYF. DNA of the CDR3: TGTGCCAGCAGCGTAGACACGGGACAGGGGATCTACGAGCAGTACTTC.

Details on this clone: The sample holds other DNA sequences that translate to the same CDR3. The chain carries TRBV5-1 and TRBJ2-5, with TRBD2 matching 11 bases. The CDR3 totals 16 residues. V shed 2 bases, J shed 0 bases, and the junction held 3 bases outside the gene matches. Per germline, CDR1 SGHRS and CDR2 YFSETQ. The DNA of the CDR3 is TGCGCCAGCAGCTTAGGACTAGCGGGTAACCAAGAGACCCAGTACTTC. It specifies CASSLGLAGNQETQYF.

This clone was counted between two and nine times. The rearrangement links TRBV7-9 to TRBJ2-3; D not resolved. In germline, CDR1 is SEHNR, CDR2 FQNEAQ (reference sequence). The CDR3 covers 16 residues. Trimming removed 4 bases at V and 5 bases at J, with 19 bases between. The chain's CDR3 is CASSSARAPGVDTQYF. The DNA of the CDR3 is TGTGCCAGCAGCTCAGCGAGAGCCCCTGGTGTAGATACGCAGTATTTT.

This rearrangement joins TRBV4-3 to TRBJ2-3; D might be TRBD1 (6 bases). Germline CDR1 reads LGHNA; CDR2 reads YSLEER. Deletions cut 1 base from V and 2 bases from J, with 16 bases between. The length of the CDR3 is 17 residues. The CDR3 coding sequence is TGCGCCAGCAGCCAAGCCCTAGGACAGAGATCCACAGATACGCAGTATTTT. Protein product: CASSQALGQRSTDTQYF.

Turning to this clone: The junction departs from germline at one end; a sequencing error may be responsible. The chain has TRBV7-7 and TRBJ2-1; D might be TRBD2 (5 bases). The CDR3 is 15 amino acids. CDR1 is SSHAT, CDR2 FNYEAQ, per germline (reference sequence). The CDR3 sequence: CASSLSGSSYNEQFF. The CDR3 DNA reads TGTGCTAGCAGCTTGAGCGGAAGCTCCTACAATGAGCAGTTCTTC. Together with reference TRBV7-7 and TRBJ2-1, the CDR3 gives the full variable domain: GAGVSQSPRYKVTKRGQDVTLRCDPISSHATLYWYQQALGQGPEFLTYFNYEAQPDKSGLPSDRFSAERPEGSISTLTIQRTEQRDSAMYRCASSLSGSSYNEQFFGPGTRLTVL.